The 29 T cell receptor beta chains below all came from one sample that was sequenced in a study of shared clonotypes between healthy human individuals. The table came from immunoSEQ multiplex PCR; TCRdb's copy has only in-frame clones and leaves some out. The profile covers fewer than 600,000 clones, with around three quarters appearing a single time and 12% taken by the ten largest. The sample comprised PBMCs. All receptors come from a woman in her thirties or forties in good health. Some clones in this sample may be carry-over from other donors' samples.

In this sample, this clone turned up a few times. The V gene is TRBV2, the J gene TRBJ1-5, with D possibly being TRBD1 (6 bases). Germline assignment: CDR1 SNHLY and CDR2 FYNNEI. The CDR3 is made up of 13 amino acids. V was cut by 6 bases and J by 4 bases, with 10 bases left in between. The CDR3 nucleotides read TGTGCCAGCAGGACAGGTGAGAATCAGCCCCAGCATTTT. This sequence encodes CASRTGENQPQHF. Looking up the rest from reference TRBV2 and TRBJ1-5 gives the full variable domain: EPEVTQTPSHQVTQMGQEVILRCVPISNHLYFYWYRQILGQKVEFLVSFYNNEISEKSEIFDDQFSVERPDGSNFTLKIRSTKLEDSAMYFCASRTGENQPQHFGDGTRLSIL.

CDR3 sequence (DNA): TGTGCCAGCAGTTCTCACTCTCGGGACGAGCAGTACTTC. It encodes CASSSHSRDEQYF. V and J are TRBV6-6 and TRBJ2-7; D remains unclear. Deletions cut 4 bases from V and 5 bases from J, with 12 bases between. This CDR3 is 13 amino acids long. Germline values: CDR1 MNHNY, CDR2 SVGAGI (reference sequence).

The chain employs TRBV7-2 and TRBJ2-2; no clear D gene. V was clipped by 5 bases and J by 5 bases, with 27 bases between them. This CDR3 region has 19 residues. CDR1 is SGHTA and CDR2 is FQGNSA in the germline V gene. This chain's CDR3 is CASSSYPRVALSWTGELFF. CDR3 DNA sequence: TGTGCCAGCAGCAGTTACCCTCGGGTTGCCCTAAGTTGGACCGGGGAGCTGTTTTTT.

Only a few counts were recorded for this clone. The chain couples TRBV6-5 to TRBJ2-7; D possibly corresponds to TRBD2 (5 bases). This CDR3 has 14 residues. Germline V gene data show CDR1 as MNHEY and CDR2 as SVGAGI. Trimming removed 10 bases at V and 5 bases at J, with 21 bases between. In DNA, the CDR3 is TGTGCCACCCGGGAATGGGGTGCCCAGAACGAGCAGTACTTC. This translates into CATREWGAQNEQYF.

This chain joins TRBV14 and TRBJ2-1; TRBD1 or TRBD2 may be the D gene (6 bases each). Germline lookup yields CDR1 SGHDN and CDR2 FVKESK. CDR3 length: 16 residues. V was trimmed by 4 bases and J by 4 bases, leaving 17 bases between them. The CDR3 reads CASSLGGLNSYNEQFF. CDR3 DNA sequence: TGTGCCAGCAGCCTAGGGGGACTTAATTCTTACAATGAGCAGTTCTTC.

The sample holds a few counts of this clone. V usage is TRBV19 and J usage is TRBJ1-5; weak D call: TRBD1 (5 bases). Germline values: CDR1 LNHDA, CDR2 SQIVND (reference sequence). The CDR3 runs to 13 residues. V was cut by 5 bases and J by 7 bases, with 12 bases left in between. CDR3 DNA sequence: TGTGCCAGTAGTGCAGGGTGGCGGCAGCCCCAGCATTTT. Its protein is CASSAGWRQPQHF.

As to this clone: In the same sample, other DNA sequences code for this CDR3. CDR3 sequence (DNA): TGTGCCAGTAGTATTGCTAGCGGGAGCACAGATACGCAGTATTTT. It translates to CASSIASGSTDTQYF. The rearrangement joins TRBV19 to TRBJ2-3, with 8 bases aligning to TRBD2. Germline assignment: CDR1 LNHDA and CDR2 SQIVND (reference sequence). J lost 0 bases, V lost 3 bases, and 2 bases had no gene match. This CDR3 region has 15 residues.

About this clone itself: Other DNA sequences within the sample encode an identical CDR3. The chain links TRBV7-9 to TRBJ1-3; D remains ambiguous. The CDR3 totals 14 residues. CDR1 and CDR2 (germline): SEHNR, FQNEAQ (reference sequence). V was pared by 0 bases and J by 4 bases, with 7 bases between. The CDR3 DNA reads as TGTGCCAGCAGCTTAGCAGGAGAAGGAAACACCATATATTTT. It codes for CASSLAGEGNTIYF. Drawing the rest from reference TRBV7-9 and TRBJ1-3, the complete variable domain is DTGVSQNPRHKITKRGQNVTFRCDPISEHNRLYWYRQTLGQGPEFLTYFQNEAQLEKSRLLSDRFSAERPKGSFSTLEIQRTEQGDSAMYLCASSLAGEGNTIYFGEGSWLTVV.

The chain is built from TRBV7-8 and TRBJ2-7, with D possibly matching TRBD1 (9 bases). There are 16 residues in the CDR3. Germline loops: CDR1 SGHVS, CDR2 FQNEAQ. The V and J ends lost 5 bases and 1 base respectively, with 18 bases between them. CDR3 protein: CASSLRGGQGSYEQYF. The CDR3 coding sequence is TGTGCCAGCAGCCTCCGGGGGGGACAGGGTTCCTACGAGCAGTACTTC.

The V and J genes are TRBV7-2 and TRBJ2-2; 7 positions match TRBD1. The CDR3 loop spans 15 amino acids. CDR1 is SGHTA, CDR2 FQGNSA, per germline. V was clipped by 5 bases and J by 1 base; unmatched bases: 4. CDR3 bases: TGTGCCAGCAGCCGACAGGGATTGAACACCGGGGAGCTGTTTTTT. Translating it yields CASSRQGLNTGELFF.

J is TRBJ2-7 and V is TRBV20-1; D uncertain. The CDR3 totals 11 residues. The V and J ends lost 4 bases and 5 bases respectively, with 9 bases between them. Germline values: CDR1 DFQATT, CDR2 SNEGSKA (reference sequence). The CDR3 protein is CSAKGRHEQYF. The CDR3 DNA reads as TGCAGTGCTAAAGGGCGCCACGAGCAGTACTTC.

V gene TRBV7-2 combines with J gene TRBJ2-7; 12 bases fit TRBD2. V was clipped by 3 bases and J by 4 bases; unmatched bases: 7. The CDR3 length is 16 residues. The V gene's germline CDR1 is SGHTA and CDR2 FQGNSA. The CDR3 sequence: CASSLRTSGTGYEQYF. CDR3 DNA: TGTGCCAGCAGCTTGAGGACTAGCGGGACTGGATACGAGCAGTACTTC.

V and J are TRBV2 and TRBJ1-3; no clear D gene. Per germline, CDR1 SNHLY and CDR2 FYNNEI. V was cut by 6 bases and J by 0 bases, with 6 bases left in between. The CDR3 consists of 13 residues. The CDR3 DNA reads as TGTGCCAGCAGCCGGGTCTCTGGAAACACCATATATTTT. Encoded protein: CASSRVSGNTIYF.

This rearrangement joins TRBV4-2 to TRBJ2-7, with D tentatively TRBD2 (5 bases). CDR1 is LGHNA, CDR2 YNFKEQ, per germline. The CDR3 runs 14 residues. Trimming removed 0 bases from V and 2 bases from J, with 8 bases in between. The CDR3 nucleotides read TGTGCCAGCAGCCAAGAATGGAGGACCTACGAGCAGTACTTC. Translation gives CASSQEWRTYEQYF.

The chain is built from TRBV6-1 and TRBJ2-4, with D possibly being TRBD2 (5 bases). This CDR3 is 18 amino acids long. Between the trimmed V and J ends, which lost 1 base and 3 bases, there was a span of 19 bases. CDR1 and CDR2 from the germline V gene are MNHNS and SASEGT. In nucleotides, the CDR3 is TGTGCCAGCAGTGAAGTTCGGGTGAGAGGGCTAGGCAAAAACATTCAGTACTTC. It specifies CASSEVRVRGLGKNIQYF.

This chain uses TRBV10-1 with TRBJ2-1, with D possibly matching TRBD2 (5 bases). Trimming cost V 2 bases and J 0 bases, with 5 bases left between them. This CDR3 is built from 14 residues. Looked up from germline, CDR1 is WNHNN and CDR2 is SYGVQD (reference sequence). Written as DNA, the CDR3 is TGCGCCAGCAGTGAGAGCGGCTCCTACAATGAGCAGTTCTTC. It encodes CASSESGSYNEQFF.

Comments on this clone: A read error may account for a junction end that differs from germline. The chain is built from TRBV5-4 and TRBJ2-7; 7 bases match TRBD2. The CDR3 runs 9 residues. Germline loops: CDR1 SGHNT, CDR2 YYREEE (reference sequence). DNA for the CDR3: TGTGCCAGCAGCTCGGGACTACACTTC. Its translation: CASSSGLHF.

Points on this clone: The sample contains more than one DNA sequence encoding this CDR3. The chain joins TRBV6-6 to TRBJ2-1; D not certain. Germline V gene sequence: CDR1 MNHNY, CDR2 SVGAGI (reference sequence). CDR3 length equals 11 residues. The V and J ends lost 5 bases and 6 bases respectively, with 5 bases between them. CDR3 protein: CASSTLNEQFF. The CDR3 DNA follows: TGTGCCAGCAGTACCCTCAATGAGCAGTTCTTC.

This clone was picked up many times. The DNA of the CDR3 is TGTGCCAGCGCCGGGACAGGGGTATGGAATGAGCAGTTCTTC. Translating gives CASAGTGVWNEQFF. V usage is TRBV28 and J usage is TRBJ2-1, with 10 bases lining up with TRBD1. The CDR3 is 14 residues long. With V trimmed by 8 bases and J by 7 bases, 8 bases remained unmatched. Germline assignment: CDR1 MDHEN and CDR2 SYDVKM.

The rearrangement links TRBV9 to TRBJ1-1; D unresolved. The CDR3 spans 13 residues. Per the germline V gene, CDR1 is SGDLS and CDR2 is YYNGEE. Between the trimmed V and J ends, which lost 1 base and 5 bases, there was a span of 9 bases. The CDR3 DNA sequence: TGTGCCAGCAGCGTAAGAAGCTGGACTGAAGCTTTCTTT. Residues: CASSVRSWTEAFF.

This CDR3 reads CASSFGLASNEQFF. The CDR3 DNA reads TGTGCCAGCAGTTTCGGACTAGCGAGTAATGAGCAGTTCTTC. The J gene is TRBJ2-1, the V gene TRBV27, with TRBD2 matching over 9 bases. This CDR3 is built from 14 residues. Germline V gene sequence: CDR1 MNHEY, CDR2 SMNVEV (reference sequence). V lost 3 bases to trimming and J lost 7 bases; unmatched junction nucleotides: 4.

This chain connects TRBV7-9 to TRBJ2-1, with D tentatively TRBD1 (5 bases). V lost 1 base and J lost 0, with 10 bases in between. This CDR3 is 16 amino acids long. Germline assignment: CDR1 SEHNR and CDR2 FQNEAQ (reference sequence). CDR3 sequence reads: CASSLDGRGSYNEQFF. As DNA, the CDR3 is TGTGCCAGCAGCTTAGACGGAAGGGGCTCCTACAATGAGCAGTTCTTC.

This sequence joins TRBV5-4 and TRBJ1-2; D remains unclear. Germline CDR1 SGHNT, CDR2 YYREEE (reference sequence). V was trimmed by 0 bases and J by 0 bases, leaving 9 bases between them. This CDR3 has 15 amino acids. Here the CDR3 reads CASSLAGIANYGYTF. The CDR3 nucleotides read TGTGCCAGCAGCTTGGCTGGGATCGCTAACTATGGCTACACCTTC.

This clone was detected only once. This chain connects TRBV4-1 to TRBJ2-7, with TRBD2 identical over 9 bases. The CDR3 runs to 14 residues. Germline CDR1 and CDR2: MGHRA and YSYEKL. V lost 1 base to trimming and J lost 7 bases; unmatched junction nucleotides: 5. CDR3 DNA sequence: TGCGCCAGCAGCCAAGTTAGCGGGAGCAGGGAGCAGTACTTC. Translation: CASSQVSGSREQYF.

The CDR3 loop reads CASTPRQREETQYF. DNA for the CDR3: TGTGCCAGCACCCCGAGGCAGCGGGAAGAGACCCAGTACTTC. The chain employs TRBV7-2 and TRBJ2-5, with D perhaps TRBD2 (6 bases). V lost 7 bases and J lost 3, with 15 bases in between. The germline V gene encodes CDR1 SGHTA and CDR2 FQGNSA. The CDR3 has 14 amino acids.

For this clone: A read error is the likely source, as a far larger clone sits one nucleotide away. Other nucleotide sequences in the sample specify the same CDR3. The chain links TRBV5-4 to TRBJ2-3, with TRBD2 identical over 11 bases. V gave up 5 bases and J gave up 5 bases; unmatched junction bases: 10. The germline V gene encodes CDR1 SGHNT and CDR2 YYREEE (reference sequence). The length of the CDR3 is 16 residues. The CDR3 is CASRRTSGGPGDTQYF. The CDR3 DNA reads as TGTGCCAGCAGGCGAACTAGCGGGGGCCCCGGAGATACGCAGTATTTT.

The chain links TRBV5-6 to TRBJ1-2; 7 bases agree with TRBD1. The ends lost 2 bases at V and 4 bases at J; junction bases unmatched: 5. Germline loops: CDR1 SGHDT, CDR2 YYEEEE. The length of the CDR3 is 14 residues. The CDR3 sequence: CASSFLQGSYGYTF. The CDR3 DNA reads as TGTGCCAGCAGCTTTTTACAGGGGTCCTATGGCTACACCTTC. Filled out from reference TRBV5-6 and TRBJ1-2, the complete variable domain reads DAGVTQSPTHLIKTRGQQVTLRCSPKSGHDTVSWYQQALGQGPQFIFQYYEEEERQRGNFPDRFSGHQFPNYSSELNVNALLLGDSALYLCASSFLQGSYGYTFGSGTRLTVV.

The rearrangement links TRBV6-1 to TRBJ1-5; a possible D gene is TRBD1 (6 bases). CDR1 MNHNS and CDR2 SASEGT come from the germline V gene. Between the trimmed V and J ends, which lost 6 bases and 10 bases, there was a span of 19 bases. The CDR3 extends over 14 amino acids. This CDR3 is CASRPRGSRAPQHF. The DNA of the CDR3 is TGTGCCAGCAGGCCGAGGGGGTCTAGGGCCCCCCAGCATTTT.

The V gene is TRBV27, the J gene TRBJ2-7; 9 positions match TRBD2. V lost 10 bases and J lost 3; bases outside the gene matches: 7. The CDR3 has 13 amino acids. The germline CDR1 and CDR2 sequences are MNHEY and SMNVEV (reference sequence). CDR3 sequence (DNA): TGTGCCACCGAGGGACTAGCCCTCTACGAGCAGTACTTC. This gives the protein CATEGLALYEQYF.